This TCR beta chain was recovered during a study of CD8 T cells in ankylosing spondylitis (dated by TCRdb to about 2017). For the wider study: The study set out to find disease-linked TCR variants by profiling T cell receptor beta repertoires in ankylosing spondylitis patients and healthy donors. The full study cohort comprised around 23 ankylosing spondylitis patients and around 100 healthy donors. Peripheral blood samples were taken, and synovial fluid was additionally collected from ankylosing spondylitis patients.

As for this clonotype: Its antigen remains undetermined. Per-base qualities were not stored, and no clone one base away is much larger.

Overall study results and their limits: The disease-linked clones showed a CD8+ phenotype and occurred at relatively low frequencies in peripheral blood. The disease-linked clones were reported to be significantly enriched in matched synovial fluid samples from ankylosing spondylitis patients. Some of the motif variants had been reported before in the synovial fluid and blood of reactive arthritis patients, a finding that suggests common disease-initiation mechanisms. Blood from ankylosing spondylitis patients appeared to be characterized by a TCR beta motif made up of under ten highly homologous amino acid variants.

Instrument used: Illumina HiSeq 2500. TCR beta libraries were prepared by quantitative 5'-RACE with molecular barcodes. The paper's data handling went like this. A new computational method, built on a probabilistic model of VDJ rearrangement, was used to identify disease-linked TCR variants. Using fastp trimming at Q25 and MiXCR clonotype assembly, TCRdb reanalyzed the public sequencing data and kept in-frame beta chains. Each entry is one CDR3 protein sequence, shown with its most common DNA and genes. These V and J calls rely on TCRdb rather than the paper's analysis. This sample lists 150,000 to 250,000 distinct CDR3 sequences; roughly 13% were detected once. The ten largest make up 16% of the sample. From the cysteine through the phenylalanine, the CDR3 covers 19 amino acids. CDR3 DNA is the only sequence kept; it has 57 bases, read in frame from the first base. The germline V gene (reference sequence) specifies LGHDT as CDR1 and YNNKEL as CDR2. V trim: 4 bases; J trim: 7 bases; unmatched bases: 18.

The V gene is TRBV3-1 and the J gene is TRBJ2-1, with TRBD2 identical over 11 junction bases. This sequence originates from a male donor with ankylosing spondylitis or in good health (not recorded which). Sequences were obtained from blood, either unsorted or a sorted T cell fraction (not recorded which). The nucleotide sequence is given as TGTGCCAGCAGCCCGGGGAGAGAATTAGCGGGAGGGGGAGGGAATGAGCAGTTCTTC. Translated, this gives CASSPGRELAGGGGNEQFF.